The clone carrying this T cell receptor beta chain was picked up one time. Its antigen is unknown. The sample belongs to a study of shared clonotypes between healthy human individuals. Study results and caveats: An anticipated effect of sequencing depth on clonotype sharing among donors was recognized.

TCRdb's copy holds only in-frame clones and misses some; the assay was immunoSEQ multiplex PCR. The table shows roughly 480,000 clones, with 79% occurring only once. This receptor was taken from a middle-aged woman in good health. Some clones in this sample may be carry-over from other donors' samples. The specimen sequenced was PBMCs.

Here the CDR3 reads CSALAGGSFGGTQYF. The DNA of the CDR3 is TGCAGCGCGTTAGCGGGAGGGAGCTTTGGAGGTACGCAGTATTTT. The rearrangement uses TRBV29-1 and TRBJ2-3; 11 nucleotides agree with TRBD2. V lost 7 bases, J lost 8 bases, and 14 bases stayed unmatched. Germline lookup yields CDR1 SQVTM and CDR2 ANQGSEA. The CDR3 totals 15 residues.